A single sample is the source of the 22 T cell receptor beta chains below, sequenced in a study of control samples from healthy donors and cancer patients. Sequencing was performed with immunoSEQ multiplex PCR; in TCRdb, only in-frame clones are kept and a portion is missing. The table records some 120,000 clones, about 90% of them present only once. Material for sequencing was blood. These receptors were obtained from a man between 18 and 35 years old in good health.

This clone was observed a few times. The gene calls are TRBV6-6 and TRBJ2-2; 9 bases are shared with TRBD1. Per germline, CDR1 MNHNY and CDR2 SVGAGI (reference sequence). The CDR3 spans 16 residues. Trimming cost V 5 bases and J 3 bases; bases outside gene matches: 7. The CDR3 DNA is TGTGCCAGCAGTCGGCAAACAGGGGGCTACACCGGGGAGCTGTTTTTT. Translating gives CASSRQTGGYTGELFF.

This chain links TRBV11-1 with TRBJ2-1; 11 bases are a match to TRBD2. V was pared by 4 bases and J by 2 bases, with 1 base of the junction left unmatched. CDR1 and CDR2 from the germline V gene are SGHAT and FQDESV (reference sequence). The CDR3 is made up of 15 amino acids. CDR3 amino acids: CASSSSGRTYNEQFF. The DNA of the CDR3 is TGTGCCAGCAGCTCTAGCGGGAGGACCTACAATGAGCAGTTCTTC. Using reference TRBV11-1 and TRBJ2-1 for the parts outside the CDR3, the full variable domain is EAEVAQSPRYKITEKSQAVAFWCDPISGHATLYWYRQILGQGPELLVQFQDESVVDDSQLPKDRFSAERLKGVDSTLKIQPAELGDSAMYLCASSSSGRTYNEQFFGPGTRLTVL.

This sequence joins TRBV5-1 and TRBJ2-7, with a tentative D call TRBD1 (6 bases). The length of the CDR3 is 17 residues. With 0 bases removed from V and 2 bases from J, the gap between germline ends came to 18 bases. Germline CDR1 reads SGHRS; CDR2 reads YFSETQ. CDR3 residues: CASSLGATGTTTYEQYF. In DNA form, the CDR3 reads TGCGCCAGCAGCTTGGGCGCCACCGGGACAACCACCTACGAGCAGTACTTC.

The rearrangement links TRBV4-1 to TRBJ2-1; a weak D match, TRBD2 (5 bases). CDR3 length equals 14 residues. With 1 base removed from V and 7 bases from J, the gap between germline ends came to 11 bases. Germline CDR1 reads MGHRA; CDR2 reads YSYEKL. The CDR3 loop reads CASSQGLSTNEQFF. CDR3 DNA: TGCGCCAGCAGCCAAGGACTATCGACGAATGAGCAGTTCTTC.

The chain joins TRBV27 to TRBJ2-6, with 12 bases that match TRBD2. The CDR3 has 20 amino acids. CDR1 and CDR2 from the germline V gene are MNHEY and SMNVEV (reference sequence). The V segment lost 2 bases and the J segment 0 bases; nucleotides outside the gene matches: 8. CDR3 protein: CASSLIGGLAGFSGANVLTF. DNA of the CDR3: TGTGCCAGCAGTTTAATAGGGGGACTAGCGGGCTTCTCTGGGGCCAACGTCCTGACTTTC.

The rearrangement links TRBV14 to TRBJ2-7; perhaps TRBD2 as D (6 bases). The CDR3 runs 14 residues. CDR1 SGHDN and CDR2 FVKESK come from the germline V gene. Between the trimmed V and J ends, which lost 0 bases and 3 bases, there was a span of 9 bases. DNA for the CDR3: TGTGCCAGCAGCCAAGATTGGCGGGGCTACGAGCAGTACTTC. This codes for CASSQDWRGYEQYF. Based on the CDR3 plus reference TRBV14 and TRBJ2-7, the full variable domain is EAGVTQFPSHSVIEKGQTVTLRCDPISGHDNLYWYRRVMGKEIKFLLHFVKESKQDESGMPNNRFLAERTGGTYSTLKVQPAELEDSGVYFCASSQDWRGYEQYFGPGTRLTVT.

V gene TRBV7-2 combines with J gene TRBJ2-6, with 7 bases identical to TRBD1. The CDR3 loop spans 18 amino acids. From germline, CDR1 is SGHTA and CDR2 FQGNSA. V dropped 3 bases and J dropped 4; count of bases not matched to a gene: 12. The CDR3: CASSLYRGALRGANVLTF. DNA of the CDR3: TGTGCCAGCAGCTTGTACAGGGGCGCCTTGAGGGGGGCCAACGTCCTGACTTTC.

The chain has TRBV24-1 and TRBJ2-1; 8 bases align to TRBD1. From germline, CDR1 is KGHDR and CDR2 SFDVKD. This CDR3 has 17 residues. Trimming at V came to 5 bases and at J to 10 bases, leaving 18 bases not matched to a gene. The CDR3 here is CATSVRRDRPQWNEQFF. CDR3 nucleotides: TGTGCCACCAGTGTAAGACGGGACAGGCCTCAGTGGAACGAGCAGTTCTTC.

This chain uses TRBV7-2 with TRBJ2-5; perhaps TRBD1 as D (5 bases). The V end was cut by 5 bases, the J end by 3 bases, with 13 bases between. The germline gives CDR1 SGHTA, CDR2 FQGNSA. The CDR3 totals 14 residues. The CDR3 sequence is CASSPRTMEETQYF. The CDR3 region has the DNA TGTGCCAGCAGCCCACGGACAATGGAAGAGACCCAGTACTTC. Combining the CDR3 with reference TRBV7-2 and TRBJ2-5 gives the whole variable domain GAGVSQSPSNKVTEKGKDVELRCDPISGHTALYWYRQSLGQGLEFLIYFQGNSAPDKSGLPSDRFSAERTGGSVSTLTIQRTQQEDSAVYLCASSPRTMEETQYFGPGTRLLVL.

CDR3 protein: CAWSVRGAQPQHF. The CDR3 DNA is TGTGCCTGGAGTGTACGGGGGGCCCAGCCCCAGCATTTT. The rearrangement joins TRBV30 to TRBJ1-5, with D perhaps TRBD1 (6 bases). The V and J ends lost 0 bases and 7 bases respectively, with 10 bases between them. The germline V gene has CDR1 GTSNPN and CDR2 SVGIG (reference sequence). The CDR3 consists of 13 residues.

The rearrangement uses TRBV14 and TRBJ2-2, with 12 positions matching TRBD2. CDR3 length equals 19 residues. CDR1 is SGHDN and CDR2 is FVKESK in the germline V gene. Losses at the gene ends were 4 bases for V and 7 bases for J; bases not matched to a gene: 16. In DNA form, the CDR3 reads TGTGCCAGCAGCCGCCGGCCATTCGGACTAGCGGGATTACTCGGGGAGCTGTTTTTT. Encoded protein: CASSRRPFGLAGLLGELFF.

This chain connects TRBV9 to TRBJ2-2; D remains ambiguous. V shed 0 bases and J shed 0 bases, with 6 bases lying between them. The CDR3 sequence is 15 residues long. Germline V gene sequence: CDR1 SGDLS, CDR2 YYNGEE. The CDR3 sequence: CASSVGGSNTGELFF. DNA for the CDR3: TGTGCCAGCAGCGTAGGGGGTTCGAACACCGGGGAGCTGTTTTTT.

The chain recombines TRBV28 with TRBJ1-5; the match to TRBD1 covers 8 bases. V gave up 4 bases and J gave up 5 bases; unmatched junction bases: 13. Germline V gene sequence: CDR1 MDHEN, CDR2 SYDVKM. The CDR3 has 17 residues. CDR3 nucleotides: TGTGCCAGCAGTTCAATACAGGGGGGGAGATTTCATCAGCCCCAGCATTTT. Protein: CASSSIQGGRFHQPQHF.

This rearrangement joins TRBV27 to TRBJ1-5, with a weak D call TRBD1 (5 bases). The V end was cut by 5 bases, the J end by 4 bases, with 12 bases between. The CDR3 runs 14 residues. Germline loops: CDR1 MNHEY, CDR2 SMNVEV (reference sequence). The CDR3 region is CASSNGGTNQPQHF. The CDR3 DNA follows: TGTGCCAGCAGTAACGGCGGGACGAATCAGCCCCAGCATTTT.

The rearrangement uses TRBV7-9 and TRBJ2-1; TRBD2 might be the D (6 bases). There are 15 residues in the CDR3. V lost 2 bases and J lost 4, with 12 bases in between. Germline CDR1 is SEHNR and CDR2 is FQNEAQ (reference sequence). The DNA of the CDR3 is TGTGCCAGCAGCTTAACGGGAGTTAGGTACAATGAGCAGTTCTTC. Translated: CASSLTGVRYNEQFF.

The CDR3, as DNA: TGTGCCAGCTCACCCAAAGGGGGAAGTGGATACAGCACAGATACGCAGTATTTT. Protein: CASSPKGGSGYSTDTQYF. The chain has TRBV18 and TRBJ2-3, with a possible D match to TRBD1 (6 bases). Trimming left V 3 bases short and J 0 bases short, with 19 bases between. Looked up from germline, CDR1 is KGHSH and CDR2 is LQKENI. The CDR3 length is 18 residues.

This clone occurred once. The V gene is TRBV27, the J gene TRBJ2-3; D gene unclear. This CDR3 has 12 amino acids. Trimming removed 4 bases from V and 4 bases from J, with 6 bases in between. CDR1 and CDR2 from the germline V gene are MNHEY and SMNVEV (reference sequence). The CDR3 DNA sequence: TGTGCCAGCAGTTACACGGCAGATACGCAGTATTTT. This translates into CASSYTADTQYF.

This sequence joins TRBV10-2 and TRBJ1-5, with 8 bases identical to TRBD1. The CDR3 length is 16 residues. Trimming cost V 0 bases and J 6 bases; bases outside gene matches: 7. Germline CDR1 WSHSY, CDR2 SAAADI. The CDR3 reads CASSESTGVSIQPQHF. The CDR3 DNA sequence: TGCGCCAGCAGTGAGTCGACAGGGGTCTCAATTCAGCCCCAGCATTTT.

This sequence joins TRBV5-1 and TRBJ2-6; unclear D gene. The CDR3 sequence is 16 residues long. CDR1 and CDR2 from the germline V gene are SGHRS and YFSETQ. The V end was cut by 5 bases, the J end by 0 bases, with 12 bases between. In DNA form, the CDR3 reads TGCGCCAGCAGGCTGGAGCGTGCCTCTGGGGCCAACGTCCTGACTTTC. This encodes CASRLERASGANVLTF.

V and J are TRBV29-1 and TRBJ2-1; TRBD1 matches 8 bases. Germline CDR1 SQVTM, CDR2 ANQGSEA. The trim removed 4 bases at V and 6 bases at J, leaving 5 bases unmatched. CDR3 length equals 13 residues. This CDR3 is CSVGGQVFNEQFF. DNA for the CDR3: TGCAGCGTTGGGGGACAGGTCTTCAATGAGCAGTTCTTC.

CDR3 protein: CASSIGRGYSNQPQHF. DNA of the CDR3: TGTGCCAGTAGTATAGGAAGGGGCTATAGCAATCAGCCCCAGCATTTT. The chain has TRBV19 and TRBJ1-5; D may be TRBD1 (5 bases). The germline gives CDR1 LNHDA, CDR2 SQIVND (reference sequence). Trimming pared 1 base from V and 0 bases from J, leaving 10 bases between. The CDR3 spans 16 residues.

The V gene is TRBV30, the J gene TRBJ2-1; 11 bases match TRBD2. Germline CDR1 is GTSNPN and CDR2 is SVGIG (reference sequence). CDR3 length: 19 residues. V lost 4 bases and J lost 0; bases outside the gene matches: 14. The CDR3: CAWKKPGLAVLSSYNEQFF. Here the CDR3 DNA reads TGTGCCTGGAAAAAACCGGGACTAGCGGTCCTAAGCTCCTACAATGAGCAGTTCTTC.